The rows below give T cell receptor beta chains drawn from one sample of a study of control samples from healthy donors and cancer patients. Libraries were prepared by immunoSEQ multiplex PCR; TCRdb keeps only in-frame clonotypes and omits some of them. Here the sample spans tens of thousands of clones, 70% to 90% being singletons. The specimen was PBMCs. The origin of the receptors is a woman in her sixties or seventies with head and neck cancer. Each CDR3 is given with its conserved first and last residue. The D gene is left open where the match is weak. The size field is filled for only some rows; it gives once, few, many or a size class.

CASSLVPGQGRYEQYF	TRBV7-9	TRBD1	TRBJ2-7	-
CASTTFANTGELFF	TRBV19	-	TRBJ2-2	few
CASSLIGKGGELFF	TRBV5-4	-	TRBJ2-2	once
CASSYLIGNQETQYF	TRBV6-2/TRBV6-3	-	TRBJ2-5	-
CAVRPLSTDTQYF	TRBV7-2	-	TRBJ2-3	-
CAWTPGGSYNEQFF	TRBV30	-	TRBJ2-1	-
CASRGQAYTGELFF	TRBV2	TRBD1	TRBJ2-2	-
CASSLLSGVAGGPNEQFF	TRBV5-1	TRBD2	TRBJ2-1	-
CASSESGGSGLNEQFF	TRBV6-1	TRBD2	TRBJ2-1	few
CASSLGPGQQNQPQHF	TRBV5-1	TRBD1	TRBJ1-5	-
CASSEPVLWRGTGELFF	TRBV10-1	-	TRBJ2-2	once
CASSVEAGDWYNEQFF	TRBV9	TRBD2	TRBJ2-1	-
CASSPQGRDSPLHF	TRBV3-1/TRBV3-2	TRBD1	TRBJ1-6	few
CASSQGTPTGANVLTF	TRBV3-1/TRBV3-2	-	TRBJ2-6	-
CASSTGQKYEQYF	TRBV7-8	-	TRBJ2-7	-
CAWSGGLAITDTQYF	TRBV30	TRBD2	TRBJ2-3	-
CASSPQTWDSPLHF	TRBV3-1/TRBV3-2	-	TRBJ1-6	-
CASSPTGTEAFF	TRBV11-2	-	TRBJ1-1	-
CASSLSGGFSNQPQHF	TRBV7-2	-	TRBJ1-5	-
CATSDLGGYTF	TRBV24-1	-	TRBJ1-2	-
CASSLAGGEAYGYTF	TRBV7-2	-	TRBJ1-2	-
CASSLVNSPLHF	TRBV5-5	-	TRBJ1-6	-
CASSSSGSTDTQYF	TRBV10-1	TRBD2	TRBJ2-3	-
CSVDRGNEQYF	TRBV29-1	-	TRBJ2-7	-
CASSQNGQGWEEQYF	TRBV6-5	TRBD1	TRBJ2-7	-
CAWNLQFTGNTIYF	TRBV30	-	TRBJ1-3	-
CASSDSGEQYF	TRBV3-1/TRBV3-2	-	TRBJ2-7	-
CASSHSGNQPQHF	TRBV3-1/TRBV3-2	-	TRBJ1-5	medium-sized
CAISDASSGYTDTQYF	TRBV10-3	TRBD2	TRBJ2-3	-
CASSLALAGVQETQYF	TRBV5-4	TRBD2	TRBJ2-5	-
CASSPAGGPYGYTF	TRBV18	-	TRBJ1-2	-
CASSQAGGRAFF	TRBV14	TRBD1	TRBJ1-1	-
CASSFWTDNEQFF	TRBV12-3/TRBV12-4	-	TRBJ2-1	-
CASSQDGRTGELFF	TRBV4-1	-	TRBJ2-2	-
CASSLRLAGAGADTQYF	TRBV7-6	TRBD2	TRBJ2-3	-
CASSSRSWGQENTGELFF	TRBV11-2	TRBD1	TRBJ2-2	-
CASSYPTGVYETQYF	TRBV6-2/TRBV6-3	TRBD1	TRBJ2-5	-
CASSPETGSYEQYF	TRBV5-8	-	TRBJ2-7	-
CASSTPPGVRGKNIQYF	TRBV19	-	TRBJ2-4	few
CASSKQGVNEKLFF	TRBV28	TRBD1	TRBJ1-4	-
CASSLGGGNQPQHF	TRBV27	-	TRBJ1-5	-
CASRGVHEQYF	TRBV6-5	-	TRBJ2-7	-
CASSRLAGYEQYF	TRBV28	TRBD2	TRBJ2-7	-
CASSLVWGQGGIADTQYF	TRBV7-2	-	TRBJ2-3	-